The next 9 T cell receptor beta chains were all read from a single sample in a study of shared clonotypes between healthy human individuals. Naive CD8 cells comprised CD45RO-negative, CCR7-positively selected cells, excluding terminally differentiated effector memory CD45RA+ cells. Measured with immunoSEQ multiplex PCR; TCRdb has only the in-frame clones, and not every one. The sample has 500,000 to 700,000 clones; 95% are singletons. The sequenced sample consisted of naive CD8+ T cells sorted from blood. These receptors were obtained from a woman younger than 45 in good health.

This CDR3 reads CASSWTSVAYEQYF. CDR3 in DNA: TGTGCCAGCAGCTGGACTAGCGTAGCCTACGAGCAGTACTTC. The V call is TRBV7-9, the J call TRBJ2-7; 9 positions match TRBD2. V was clipped by 4 bases and J by 2 bases; unmatched bases: 3. The CDR3 is 14 residues long. CDR1 is SEHNR and CDR2 is FQNEAQ in the germline V gene (reference sequence).

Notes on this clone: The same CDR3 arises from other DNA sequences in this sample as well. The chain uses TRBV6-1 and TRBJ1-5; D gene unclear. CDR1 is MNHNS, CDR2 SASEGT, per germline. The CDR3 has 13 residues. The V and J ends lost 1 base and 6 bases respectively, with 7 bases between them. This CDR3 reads CASSEGVGQPQHF. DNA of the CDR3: TGTGCCAGCAGTGAAGGAGTGGGTCAGCCCCAGCATTTT.

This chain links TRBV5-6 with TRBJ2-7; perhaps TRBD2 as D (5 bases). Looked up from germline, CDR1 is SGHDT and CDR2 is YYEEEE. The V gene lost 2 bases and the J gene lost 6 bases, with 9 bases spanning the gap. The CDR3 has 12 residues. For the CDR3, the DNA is TGTGCCAGCAGCTTTGGACTGACCGAGCAGTACTTC. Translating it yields CASSFGLTEQYF.

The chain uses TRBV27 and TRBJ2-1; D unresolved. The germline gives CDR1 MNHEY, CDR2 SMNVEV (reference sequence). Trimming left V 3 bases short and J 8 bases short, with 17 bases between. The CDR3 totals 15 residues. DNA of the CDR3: TGTGCCAGCAGTTTTGGAGTATGGGTGGGTTATGAGCAGTTCTTC. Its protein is CASSFGVWVGYEQFF.

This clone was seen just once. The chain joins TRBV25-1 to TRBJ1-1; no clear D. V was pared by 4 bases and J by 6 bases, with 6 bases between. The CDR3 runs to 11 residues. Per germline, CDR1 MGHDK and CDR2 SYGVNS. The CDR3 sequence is CASSVSSEAFF. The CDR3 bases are TGTGCCAGCAGTGTGTCGTCTGAAGCTTTCTTT.

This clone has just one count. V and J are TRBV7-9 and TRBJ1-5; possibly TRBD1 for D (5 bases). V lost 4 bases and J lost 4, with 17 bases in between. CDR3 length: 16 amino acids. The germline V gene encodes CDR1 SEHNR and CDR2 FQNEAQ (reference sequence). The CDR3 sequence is CASSSAHGGSNQPQHF. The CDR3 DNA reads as TGTGCCAGCAGCTCCGCTCATGGGGGGTCAAATCAGCCCCAGCATTTT. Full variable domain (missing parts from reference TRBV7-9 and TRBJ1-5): DTGVSQNPRHKITKRGQNVTFRCDPISEHNRLYWYRQTLGQGPEFLTYFQNEAQLEKSRLLSDRFSAERPKGSFSTLEIQRTEQGDSAMYLCASSSAHGGSNQPQHFGDGTRLSIL.

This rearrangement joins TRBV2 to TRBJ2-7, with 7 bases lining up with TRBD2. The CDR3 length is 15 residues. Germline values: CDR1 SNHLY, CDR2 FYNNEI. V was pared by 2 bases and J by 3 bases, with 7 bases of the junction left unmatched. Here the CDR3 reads CASSEYREGHYEQYF. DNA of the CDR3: TGTGCCAGCAGTGAATATAGGGAGGGCCACTACGAGCAGTACTTC.

In DNA form, the CDR3 reads TGTGCCACCTCCCGTCCCTTTTGGGCCCAAGAGACCCAGTACTTC. Residues: CATSRPFWAQETQYF. This chain connects TRBV28 to TRBJ2-5; the D is unclear. The length of the CDR3 is 15 residues. V lost 10 bases, J lost 1 base, and 19 bases lay in between. CDR1 MDHEN and CDR2 SYDVKM come from the germline V gene.

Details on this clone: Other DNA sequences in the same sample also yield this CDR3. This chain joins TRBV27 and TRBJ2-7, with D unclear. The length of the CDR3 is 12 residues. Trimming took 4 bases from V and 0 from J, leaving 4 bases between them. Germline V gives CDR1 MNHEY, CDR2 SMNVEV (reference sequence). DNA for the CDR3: TGTGCCAGCAGTTCTAGCTCCTACGAGCAGTACTTC. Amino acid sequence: CASSSSSYEQYF.